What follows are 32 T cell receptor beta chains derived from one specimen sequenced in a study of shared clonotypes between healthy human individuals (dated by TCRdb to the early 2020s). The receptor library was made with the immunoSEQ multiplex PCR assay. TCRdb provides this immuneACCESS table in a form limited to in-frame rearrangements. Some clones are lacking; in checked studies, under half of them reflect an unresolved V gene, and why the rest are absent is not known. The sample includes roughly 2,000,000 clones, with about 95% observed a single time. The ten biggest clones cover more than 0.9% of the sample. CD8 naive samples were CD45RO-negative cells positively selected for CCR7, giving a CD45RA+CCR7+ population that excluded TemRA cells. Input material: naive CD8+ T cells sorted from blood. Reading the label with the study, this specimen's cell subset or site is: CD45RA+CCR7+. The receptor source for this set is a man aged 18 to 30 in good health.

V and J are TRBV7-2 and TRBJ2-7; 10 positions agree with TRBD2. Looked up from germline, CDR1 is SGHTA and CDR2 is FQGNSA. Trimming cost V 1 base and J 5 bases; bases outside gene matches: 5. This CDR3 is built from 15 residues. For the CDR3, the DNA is TGTGCCAGCAGCTTAGTTCTAGCGGGAGTTAACGAGCAGTACTTC. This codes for CASSLVLAGVNEQYF.

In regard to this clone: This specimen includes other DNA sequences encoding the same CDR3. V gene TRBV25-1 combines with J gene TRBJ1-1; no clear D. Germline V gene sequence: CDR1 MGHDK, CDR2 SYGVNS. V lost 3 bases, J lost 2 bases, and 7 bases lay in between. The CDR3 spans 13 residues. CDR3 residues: CASSEVGNTEAFF. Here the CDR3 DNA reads TGTGCCAGCAGTGAGGTAGGCAACACTGAAGCTTTCTTT. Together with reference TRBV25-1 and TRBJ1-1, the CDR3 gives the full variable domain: EADIYQTPRYLVIGTGKKITLECSQTMGHDKMYWYQQDPGMELHLIHYSYGVNSTEKGDLSSESTVSRIRTEHFPLTLESARPSHTSQYLCASSEVGNTEAFFGQGTRLTVV.

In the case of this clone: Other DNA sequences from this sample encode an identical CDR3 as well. CDR3 loop: CASSLSTGLAKNIQYF. For the CDR3, the DNA is TGTGCCAGCAGCCTATCGACAGGGTTAGCCAAAAACATTCAGTACTTC. This chain joins TRBV7-9 and TRBJ2-4; the match to TRBD1 covers 7 bases. CDR1 is SEHNR, CDR2 FQNEAQ, per germline (reference sequence). With 5 bases clipped from V and 0 bases from J, the junction kept 7 bases outside the gene matches. The CDR3 is 16 residues long.

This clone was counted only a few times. In nucleotides, the CDR3 is TGTGCCAGCAGTCCAGGGTTCTCTGGGGCCAACGTCCTGACTTTC. Amino acid sequence: CASSPGFSGANVLTF. The chain has TRBV7-2 and TRBJ2-6, with a possible D match to TRBD1 (5 bases). Trimming took 6 bases from V and 0 from J, leaving 9 bases between them. CDR3 size: 15 residues. Germline CDR1 is SGHTA and CDR2 is FQGNSA.

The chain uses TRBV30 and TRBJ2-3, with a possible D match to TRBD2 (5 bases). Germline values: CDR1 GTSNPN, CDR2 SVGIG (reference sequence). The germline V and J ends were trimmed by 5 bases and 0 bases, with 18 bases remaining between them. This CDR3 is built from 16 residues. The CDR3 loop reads CAWDSPRSGSTDTQYF. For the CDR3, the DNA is TGTGCCTGGGATTCCCCGAGGAGCGGTAGCACAGATACGCAGTATTTT.

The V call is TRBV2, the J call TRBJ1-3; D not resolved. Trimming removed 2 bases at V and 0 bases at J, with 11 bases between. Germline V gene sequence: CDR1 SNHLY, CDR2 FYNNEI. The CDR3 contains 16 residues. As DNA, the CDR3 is TGTGCCAGCAGTGAACTTGTAGGCTTCTCTGGAAACACCATATATTTT. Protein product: CASSELVGFSGNTIYF.

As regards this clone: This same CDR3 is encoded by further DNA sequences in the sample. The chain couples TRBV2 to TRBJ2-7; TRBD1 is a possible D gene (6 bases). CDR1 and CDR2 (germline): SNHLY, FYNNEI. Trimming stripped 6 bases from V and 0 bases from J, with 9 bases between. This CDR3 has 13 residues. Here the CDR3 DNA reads TGTGCCAGCAGGACAGGAAGCTCCTACGAGCAGTACTTC. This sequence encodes CASRTGSSYEQYF. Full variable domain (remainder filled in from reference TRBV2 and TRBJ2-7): EPEVTQTPSHQVTQMGQEVILRCVPISNHLYFYWYRQILGQKVEFLVSFYNNEISEKSEIFDDQFSVERPDGSNFTLKIRSTKLEDSAMYFCASRTGSSYEQYFGPGTRLTVT.

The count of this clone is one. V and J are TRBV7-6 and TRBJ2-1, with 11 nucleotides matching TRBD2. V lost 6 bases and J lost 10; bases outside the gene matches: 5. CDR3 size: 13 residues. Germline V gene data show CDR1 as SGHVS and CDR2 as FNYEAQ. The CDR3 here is CASRSSGRIEQFF. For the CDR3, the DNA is TGTGCCAGCAGATCTAGCGGGAGGATCGAGCAGTTCTTC.

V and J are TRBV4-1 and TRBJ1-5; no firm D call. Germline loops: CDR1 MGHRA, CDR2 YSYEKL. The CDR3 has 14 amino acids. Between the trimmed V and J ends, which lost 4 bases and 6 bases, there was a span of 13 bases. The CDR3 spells CASSLKREGQPQHF. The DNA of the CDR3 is TGCGCCAGCAGCCTAAAGCGGGAGGGTCAGCCCCAGCATTTT.

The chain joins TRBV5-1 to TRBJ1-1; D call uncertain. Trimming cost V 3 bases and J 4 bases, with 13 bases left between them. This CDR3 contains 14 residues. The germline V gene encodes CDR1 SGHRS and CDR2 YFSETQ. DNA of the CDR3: TGCGCCAGCAGCTCCGCTCGGGGAGCCACTGAAGCTTTCTTT. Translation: CASSSARGATEAFF.

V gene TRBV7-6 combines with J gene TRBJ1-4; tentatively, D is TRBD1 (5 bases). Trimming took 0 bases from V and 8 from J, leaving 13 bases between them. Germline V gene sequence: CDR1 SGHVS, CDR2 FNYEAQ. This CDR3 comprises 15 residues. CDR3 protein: CASSLAEGFTEKLFF. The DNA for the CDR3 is TGTGCCAGCAGCTTAGCGGAGGGGTTTACGGAAAAACTGTTTTTT.

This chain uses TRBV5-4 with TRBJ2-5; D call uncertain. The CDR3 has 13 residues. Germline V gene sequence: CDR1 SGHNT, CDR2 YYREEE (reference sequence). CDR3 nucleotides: TGTGCTACAACGCCAAGGGATGAAGAGACCCAGTACTTC. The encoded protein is CATTPRDEETQYF.

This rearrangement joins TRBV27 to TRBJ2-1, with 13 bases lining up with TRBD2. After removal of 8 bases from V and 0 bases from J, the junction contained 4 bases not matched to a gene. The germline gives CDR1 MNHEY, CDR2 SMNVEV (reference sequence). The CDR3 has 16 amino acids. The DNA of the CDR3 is TGTGCCAGCCAAGGACTAGCGGGAGTCTCCTACAATGAGCAGTTCTTC. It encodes CASQGLAGVSYNEQFF.

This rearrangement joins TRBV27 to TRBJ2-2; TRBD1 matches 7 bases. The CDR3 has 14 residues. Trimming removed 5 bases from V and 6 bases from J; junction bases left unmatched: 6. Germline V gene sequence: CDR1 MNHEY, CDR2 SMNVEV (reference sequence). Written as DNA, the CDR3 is TGTGCCAGCAGTGACGACAGGGTGGCCGGGGAGCTGTTTTTT. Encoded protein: CASSDDRVAGELFF.

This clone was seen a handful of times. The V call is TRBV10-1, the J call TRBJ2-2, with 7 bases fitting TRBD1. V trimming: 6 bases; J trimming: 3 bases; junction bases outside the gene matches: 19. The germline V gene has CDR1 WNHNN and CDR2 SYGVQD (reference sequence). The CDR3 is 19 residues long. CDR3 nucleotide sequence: TGCGCCAGCAGCCCTAGACAGGGAGTGGGGGATTGGGACACCGGGGAGCTGTTTTTT. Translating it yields CASSPRQGVGDWDTGELFF.

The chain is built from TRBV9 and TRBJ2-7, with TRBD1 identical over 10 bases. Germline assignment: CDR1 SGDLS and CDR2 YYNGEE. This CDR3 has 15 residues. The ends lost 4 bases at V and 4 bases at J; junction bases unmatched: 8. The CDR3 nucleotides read TGTGCCAGCAGCTCTGGGACAGGGGTAGGATACGAGCAGTACTTC. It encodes CASSSGTGVGYEQYF. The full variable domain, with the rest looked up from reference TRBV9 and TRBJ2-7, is DSGVTQTPKHLITATGQRVTLRCSPRSGDLSVYWYQQSLDQGLQFLIQYYNGEERAKGNILERFSAQQFPDLHSELNLSSLELGDSALYFCASSSGTGVGYEQYFGPGTRLTVT.

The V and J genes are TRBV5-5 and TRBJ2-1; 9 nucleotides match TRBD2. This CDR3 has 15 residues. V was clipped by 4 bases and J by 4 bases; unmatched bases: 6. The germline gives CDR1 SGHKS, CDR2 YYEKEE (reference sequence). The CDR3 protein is CASSRLAESYNEQFF. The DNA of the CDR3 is TGTGCCAGCAGCCGACTAGCGGAGTCTTACAATGAGCAGTTCTTC.

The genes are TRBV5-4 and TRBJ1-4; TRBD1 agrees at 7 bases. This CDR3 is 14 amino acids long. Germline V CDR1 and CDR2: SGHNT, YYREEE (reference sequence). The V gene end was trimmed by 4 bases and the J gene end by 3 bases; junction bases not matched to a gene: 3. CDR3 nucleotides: TGTGCCAGCAGCCTGGGACAGTCTAATGAAAAACTGTTTTTT. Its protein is CASSLGQSNEKLFF. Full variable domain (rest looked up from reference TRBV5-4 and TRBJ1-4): ETGVTQSPTHLIKTRGQQVTLRCSSQSGHNTVSWYQQALGQGPQFIFQYYREEENGRGNFPPRFSGLQFPNYSSELNVNALELDDSALYLCASSLGQSNEKLFFGSGTQLSVL.

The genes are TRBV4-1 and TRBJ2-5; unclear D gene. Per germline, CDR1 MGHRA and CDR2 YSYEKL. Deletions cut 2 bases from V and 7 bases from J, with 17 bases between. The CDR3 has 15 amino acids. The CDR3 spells CASSQIFDTMVTQYF. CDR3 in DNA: TGCGCCAGCAGCCAAATTTTCGACACTATGGTGACCCAGTACTTC.

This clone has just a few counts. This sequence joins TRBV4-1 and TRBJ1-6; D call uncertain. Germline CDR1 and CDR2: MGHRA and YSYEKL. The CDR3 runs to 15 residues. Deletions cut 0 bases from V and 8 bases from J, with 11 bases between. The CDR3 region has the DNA TGCGCCAGCAGCCAAGATGCGGGGAACTATTCACCCCTCCACTTT. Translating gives CASSQDAGNYSPLHF.

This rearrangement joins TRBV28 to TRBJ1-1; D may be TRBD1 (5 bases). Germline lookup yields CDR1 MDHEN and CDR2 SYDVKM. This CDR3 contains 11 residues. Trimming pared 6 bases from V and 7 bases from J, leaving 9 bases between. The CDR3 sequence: CASSSGVEAFF. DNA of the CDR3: TGTGCCAGCAGCTCGGGGGTTGAAGCTTTCTTT.

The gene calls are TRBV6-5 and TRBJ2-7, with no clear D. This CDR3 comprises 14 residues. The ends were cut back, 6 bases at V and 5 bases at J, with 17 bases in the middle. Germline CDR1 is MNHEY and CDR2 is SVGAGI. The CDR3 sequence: CASSPVQQGHEQYF. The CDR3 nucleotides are TGTGCCAGCAGCCCCGTACAACAAGGCCACGAGCAGTACTTC.

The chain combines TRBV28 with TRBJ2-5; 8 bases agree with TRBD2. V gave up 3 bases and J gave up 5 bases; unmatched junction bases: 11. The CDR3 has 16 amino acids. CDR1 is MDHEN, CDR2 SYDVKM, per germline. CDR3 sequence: CASSFRSGRGPETQYF. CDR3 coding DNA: TGTGCCAGCAGTTTTAGGAGCGGGAGAGGTCCGGAGACCCAGTACTTC.

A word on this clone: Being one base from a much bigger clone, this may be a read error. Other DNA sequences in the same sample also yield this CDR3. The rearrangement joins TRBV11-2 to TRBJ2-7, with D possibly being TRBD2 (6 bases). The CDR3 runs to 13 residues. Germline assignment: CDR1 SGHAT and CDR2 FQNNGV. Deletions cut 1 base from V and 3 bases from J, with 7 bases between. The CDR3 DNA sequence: TGTGCCAGCAGCTTAGGGCGGGGCTACGAGCAGTACTTC. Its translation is CASSLGRGYEQYF.

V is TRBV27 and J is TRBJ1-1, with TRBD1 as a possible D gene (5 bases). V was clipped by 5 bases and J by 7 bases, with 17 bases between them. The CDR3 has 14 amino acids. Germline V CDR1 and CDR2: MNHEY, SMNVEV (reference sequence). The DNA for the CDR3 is TGTGCCAGCAGTCCCCTCGACAGTGGAATTGAAGCTTTCTTT. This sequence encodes CASSPLDSGIEAFF.

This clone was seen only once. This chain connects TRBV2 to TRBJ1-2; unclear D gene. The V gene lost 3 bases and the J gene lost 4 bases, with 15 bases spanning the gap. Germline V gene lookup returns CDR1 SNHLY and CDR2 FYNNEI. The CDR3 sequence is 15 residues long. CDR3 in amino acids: CASSDWSRTPYGYTF. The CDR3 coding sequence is TGTGCCAGCAGTGATTGGTCCAGGACTCCCTATGGCTACACCTTC.

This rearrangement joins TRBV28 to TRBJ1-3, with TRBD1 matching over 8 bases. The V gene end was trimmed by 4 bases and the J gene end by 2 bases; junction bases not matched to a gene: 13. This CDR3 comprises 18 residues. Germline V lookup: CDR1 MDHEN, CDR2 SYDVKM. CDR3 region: CASSSGQVQGRTGNTIYF. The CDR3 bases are TGTGCCAGCAGTTCGGGACAGGTTCAAGGTCGAACTGGAAACACCATATATTTT.

The CDR3 DNA reads TGCGCCAGCGGACAGGGGGCCTTTAGCACAGATACGCAGTATTTT. The encoded protein is CASGQGAFSTDTQYF. V and J are TRBV10-2 and TRBJ2-3, with 11 bases identical to TRBD1. The CDR3 runs 15 residues. CDR1 WSHSY and CDR2 SAAADI come from the germline V gene. The ends lost 8 bases at V and 0 bases at J; junction bases unmatched: 4.

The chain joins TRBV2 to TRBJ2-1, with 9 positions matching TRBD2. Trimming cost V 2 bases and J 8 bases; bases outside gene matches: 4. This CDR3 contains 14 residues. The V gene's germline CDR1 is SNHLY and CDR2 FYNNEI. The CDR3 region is CASSELVAGDEQFF. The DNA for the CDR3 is TGTGCCAGCAGTGAATTGGTAGCGGGAGATGAGCAGTTCTTC.

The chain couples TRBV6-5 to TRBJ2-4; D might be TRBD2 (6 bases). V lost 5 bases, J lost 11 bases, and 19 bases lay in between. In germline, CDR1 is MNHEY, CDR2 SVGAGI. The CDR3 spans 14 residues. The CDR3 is CASSGGLGNGVQYF. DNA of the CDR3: TGTGCCAGCAGTGGGGGACTTGGTAACGGGGTTCAGTACTTC.

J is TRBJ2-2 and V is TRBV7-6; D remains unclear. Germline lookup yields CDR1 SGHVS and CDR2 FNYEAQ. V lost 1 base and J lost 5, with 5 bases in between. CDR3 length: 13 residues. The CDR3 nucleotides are TGTGCCAGCAGCTTAGTATGGACCGGGGAGCTGTTTTTT. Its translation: CASSLVWTGELFF.

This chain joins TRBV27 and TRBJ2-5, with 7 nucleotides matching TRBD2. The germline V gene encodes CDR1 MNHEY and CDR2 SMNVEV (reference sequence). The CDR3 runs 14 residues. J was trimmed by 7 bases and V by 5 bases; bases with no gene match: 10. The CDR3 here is CASSPLAADGTQYF. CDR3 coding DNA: TGTGCCAGCAGTCCGCTAGCGGCCGACGGGACCCAGTACTTC.